The rows below give T cell receptor beta chains drawn from one sample of a study of T cell responses to AZD1222 COVID-19 vaccine. TCRdb's copy holds only in-frame clones and misses some; the assay was immunoSEQ multiplex PCR. The data contain about 150,000 clones, under 95% of them singletons. This specimen consisted of peripheral blood, obtained on day 0 of AZD1222 vaccination. Receptor source: an adult in good health. Each CDR3 is given with its conserved first and last residue. The order of the fields is V gene, clone size, D gene, J gene, CDR3 protein, CDR3 DNA. A D gene is named only where the DNA matches it firmly. Clone size is not always given. Where it is, it says once, few, many or a class for expanded clones.

>TRBV6-1|-|-|TRBJ1-5
CASSENGNQPQHF
TGTGCCAGCAGTGAAAACGGAAATCAGCCCCAGCATTTT
>TRBV29-1|few|-|TRBJ2-7
CSALGLTDEQYF
TGCAGCGCCCTCGGACTGACGGACGAGCAGTACTTC
>TRBV29-1|-|-|TRBJ1-3
CSVLRLGPRSGNTIYF
TGCAGCGTTCTCCGACTGGGACCGCGCTCTGGAAACACCATATATTTT
>TRBV14|-|-|TRBJ1-5
CASSQAGGNQPQHF
TGTGCCAGCAGCCAAGCAGGGGGCAATCAGCCCCAGCATTTT
>TRBV6-1|once|-|TRBJ1-1
CASSEQELNTEAFF
TGTGCCAGCAGTGAACAAGAGTTGAACACTGAAGCTTTCTTT
>TRBV7-9|-|-|TRBJ2-5
CASERREQETQYF
TGTGCCAGCGAGCGCAGGGAACAAGAGACCCAGTACTTC
>TRBV5-1|-|-|TRBJ2-7
CASSLLNGGEQYF
TGCGCCAGCAGCTTGCTGAATGGTGGCGAGCAGTACTTC
>TRBV5-1|-|TRBD1|TRBJ1-4
CASSPGDRGNEKLFF
TGCGCCAGCAGCCCCGGGGACAGGGGAAATGAAAAACTGTTTTTT
>TRBV7-3|-|TRBD2|TRBJ2-2
CASSSTAGGAANTGELFF
TGTGCCAGCAGCTCAACAGCGGGGGGTGCCGCGAACACCGGGGAGCTGTTTTTT
>TRBV5-1|-|TRBD2|TRBJ2-1
CATTSGRAPNEQFF
TGCGCCACAACTAGCGGGAGGGCCCCGAATGAGCAGTTCTTC
>TRBV2|-|TRBD1|TRBJ1-1
CASLGQRNTEAFF
TGTGCCAGCCTGGGACAGCGGAACACTGAAGCTTTCTTT
>TRBV30|-|TRBD1|TRBJ1-1
CALRGQVNTEAFF
TGTGCCTTAAGGGGGCAGGTGAACACTGAAGCTTTCTTT
>TRBV2|-|-|TRBJ1-4
CASSESRGRGEKLFF
TGTGCCAGCAGTGAAAGCCGGGGCAGAGGTGAAAAACTGTTTTTT
>TRBV29-1|once|TRBD1|TRBJ1-5
CSVEGQGDQPQHF
TGCAGCGTTGAGGGACAGGGGGATCAGCCCCAGCATTTT
>TRBV2|-|-|TRBJ1-1
CASRQNTEAFF
TGTGCCAGTAGACAGAACACTGAAGCTTTCTTT
>TRBV15|once|TRBD2|TRBJ2-1
CATNSDYPGGNEQFF
TGTGCCACCAACTCTGACTACCCGGGGGGGAATGAGCAGTTCTTC
>TRBV9|-|TRBD2|TRBJ2-3
CASSVVGGRDTQYF
TGTGCCAGCAGCGTAGTGGGGGGGAGAGATACGCAGTATTTT
>TRBV2|-|-|TRBJ1-3
CASRGDPGNTIYF
TGTGCCAGCCGTGGGGACCCTGGAAACACCATATATTTT
>TRBV7-6|-|TRBD1|TRBJ2-1
CASSELPDRGQYNEQFF
TGTGCCAGCAGCGAGTTACCCGACAGGGGGCAGTACAATGAGCAGTTCTTC
>TRBV6-1|-|TRBD2|TRBJ2-7
CASSDMGGTSYEQYF
TGTGCCAGCAGTGATATGGGGGGGACCTCCTACGAGCAGTACTTC
>TRBV15|-|TRBD1|TRBJ1-4
CATSRGQGSGEKLFF
TGTGCCACCAGCAGAGGACAGGGGAGTGGTGAAAAACTGTTTTTT
>TRBV7-2|few|-|TRBJ1-5
CASSLGTINQPQHF
TGTGCCAGCAGCTTAGGCACAATTAATCAGCCCCAGCATTTT
>TRBV2|-|-|TRBJ2-2
CARRTDNTGELFF
TGTGCCAGAAGGACAGACAACACCGGGGAGCTGTTTTTT
>TRBV19|-|-|TRBJ2-4
CASSIPSDWTRKNIQYF
TGTGCCAGCAGTATTCCCTCCGACTGGACTCGAAAAAACATTCAGTACTTC
>TRBV7-9|-|TRBD2|TRBJ2-1
CASSGRFAGGNNEQFF
TGTGCCAGCAGCGGTCGCTTTGCGGGAGGGAACAATGAGCAGTTCTTC
>TRBV7-8|-|TRBD1|TRBJ1-2
CASGTGTTYGYTF
TGTGCCAGCGGGACAGGAACGACCTATGGCTACACCTTC
>TRBV18|-|-|TRBJ1-4
CASSPGANEKLFF
TGTGCCAGCTCACCTGGGGCCAATGAAAAACTGTTTTTT
>TRBV3-1/TRBV3-2|-|-|TRBJ1-5
CASSRGGSNQPQHF
TGTGCCAGCAGCCGAGGAGGGAGCAATCAGCCCCAGCATTTT
>TRBV18|-|TRBD2|TRBJ2-1
CASSPAGLAGGFYNEQFF
TGTGCCAGCTCACCGGCGGGACTAGCGGGAGGCTTCTACAATGAGCAGTTCTTC
>TRBV5-1|-|-|TRBJ2-7
CASSSRPGLLHEQYF
TGCGCCAGCAGCTCAAGACCCGGACTCCTCCACGAGCAGTACTTC
>TRBV11-2|-|-|TRBJ2-5
CASSHASWGAKETQYF
TGTGCCAGCAGCCATGCATCCTGGGGAGCCAAAGAGACCCAGTACTTC
>TRBV6-6|-|-|TRBJ2-1
CASSRRRTSSYNEQFF
TGTGCCAGCAGTCGACGTCGGACCAGCTCCTACAATGAGCAGTTCTTC
>TRBV19|-|-|TRBJ2-7
CASNPQGRGTYEQYF
TGTGCCAGTAATCCCCAGGGGAGAGGAACCTACGAGCAGTACTTC
>TRBV6-1|-|-|TRBJ1-1
CASSDLGGRTEAFF
TGTGCCAGCAGTGACCTGGGGGGCCGGACTGAAGCTTTCTTT
>TRBV30|-|TRBD1|TRBJ1-2
CAWSSPGTVGNYGYTF
TGTGCCTGGAGTTCACCCGGGACAGTCGGGAACTATGGCTACACCTTC
>TRBV9|-|-|TRBJ1-2
CASSSGKNYGYTF
TGTGCCAGCAGCTCTGGGAAGAACTATGGCTACACCTTC
>TRBV7-3|-|-|TRBJ2-2
CASSLLGWEATGELFF
TGTGCCAGCAGCTTATTAGGGTGGGAAGCCACCGGGGAGCTGTTTTTT
>TRBV27|-|-|TRBJ2-7
CASSPNLYEQYF
TGTGCCAGCAGTCCGAACCTCTACGAGCAGTACTTC
>TRBV28|-|TRBD2|TRBJ2-3
CASSAQRESGTDTQYF
TGTGCCAGCAGTGCCCAGCGGGAGTCGGGGACAGATACGCAGTATTTT
>TRBV6-6|-|TRBD1|TRBJ2-2
CASSPQGLGELFF
TGTGCCAGCAGTCCACAGGGGCTCGGGGAGCTGTTTTTT
>TRBV19|-|TRBD1|TRBJ2-7
CASSRGQTYEQYF
TGTGCCAGTAGTCGGGGACAGACCTACGAGCAGTACTTC
>TRBV3-1/TRBV3-2|-|TRBD1|TRBJ1-4
CASSQWTRGGEKLFF
TGTGCCAGCAGCCAGTGGACCAGGGGGGGGGAAAAACTGTTTTTT
>TRBV18|-|TRBD1|TRBJ2-3
CASSPGQGTTDTQYF
TGTGCCAGCTCACCTGGACAGGGTACGACAGATACGCAGTATTTT
>TRBV6-5|-|TRBD1|TRBJ2-7
CASSRSGTGAYEQYF
TGTGCCAGCAGCCGATCCGGGACAGGGGCCTACGAGCAGTACTTC
>TRBV12-3/TRBV12-4|-|-|TRBJ2-1
CASSTTANNEQFF
TGTGCCAGCAGTACGACAGCCAACAATGAGCAGTTCTTC
>TRBV10-1|-|-|TRBJ2-5
CAKSLMAQETQYF
TGCGCCAAGTCCCTGATGGCCCAAGAGACCCAGTACTTC
>TRBV9|-|-|TRBJ1-2
CASSVEQGPTSYGYTF
TGTGCCAGCAGCGTAGAGCAGGGCCCTACGAGCTATGGCTACACCTTC
>TRBV12-3/TRBV12-4|-|TRBD1|TRBJ1-1
CASKGQGVTEAFF
TGTGCCAGCAAGGGACAGGGGGTCACTGAAGCTTTCTTT
>TRBV6-6|-|-|TRBJ2-1
CASSLGGPSYNEQFF
TGTGCCAGCAGCTTAGGGGGGCCGTCGTACAATGAGCAGTTCTTC
>TRBV2|-|-|TRBJ1-1
CASSGRGGGVTEAFF
TGTGCCAGCAGTGGAAGGGGGGGTGGAGTGACTGAAGCTTTCTTT
>TRBV5-1|-|TRBD2|TRBJ2-1
CASSFLTTSSSEQFF
TGCGCCAGCAGCTTCCTAACGACTAGCTCCAGTGAGCAGTTCTTC
>TRBV15|-|-|TRBJ1-1
CATSRGREGRDTEAFF
TGTGCCACCAGCCGAGGTAGAGAGGGGCGCGACACTGAAGCTTTCTTT
>TRBV5-1|-|TRBD2|TRBJ2-1
CASSIRTSGFYNEQFF
TGCGCCAGCAGCATTAGGACTAGCGGGTTCTACAATGAGCAGTTCTTC